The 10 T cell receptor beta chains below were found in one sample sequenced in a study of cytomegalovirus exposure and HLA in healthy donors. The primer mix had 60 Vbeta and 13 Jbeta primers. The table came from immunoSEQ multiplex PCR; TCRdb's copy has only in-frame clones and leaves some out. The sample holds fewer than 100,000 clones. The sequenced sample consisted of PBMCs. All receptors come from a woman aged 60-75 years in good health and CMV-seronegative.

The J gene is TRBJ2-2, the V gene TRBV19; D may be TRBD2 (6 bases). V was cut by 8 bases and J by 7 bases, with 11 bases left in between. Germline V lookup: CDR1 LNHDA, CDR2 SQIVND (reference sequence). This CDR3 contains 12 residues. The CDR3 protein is CASLWGDGELFF. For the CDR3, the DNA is TGTGCCAGTCTCTGGGGGGACGGGGAGCTGTTTTTT. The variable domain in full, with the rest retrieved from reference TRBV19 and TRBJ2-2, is DGGITQSPKYLFRKEGQNVTLSCEQNLNHDAMYWYRQDPGQGLRLIYYSQIVNDFQKGDIAEGYSVSREKKESFPLTVTSAQKNPTAFYLCASLWGDGELFFGEGSRLTVL.

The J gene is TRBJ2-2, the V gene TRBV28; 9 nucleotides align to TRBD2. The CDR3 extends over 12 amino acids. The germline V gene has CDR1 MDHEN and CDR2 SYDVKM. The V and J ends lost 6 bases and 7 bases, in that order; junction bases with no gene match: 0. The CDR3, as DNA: TGTGCCAGCAGGACTAGCGGCGGGGAGCTGTTTTTT. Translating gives CASRTSGGELFF.

The CDR3 region is CSGQGAVYGYTF. The CDR3 DNA sequence: TGCAGCGGACAGGGGGCGGTCTATGGCTACACCTTC. The V and J genes are TRBV29-1 and TRBJ1-2; 10 bases align to TRBD1. Losses at the gene ends were 7 bases for V and 4 bases for J; bases not matched to a gene: 3. Germline CDR1 is SQVTM and CDR2 is ANQGSEA. The CDR3 consists of 12 residues.

Here the CDR3 reads CASSLVGTGSYEQYF. CDR3 in DNA: TGTGCCAGCAGCTTAGTTGGGACAGGGTCCTACGAGCAGTACTTC. This chain joins TRBV7-8 and TRBJ2-7; 9 positions match TRBD1. CDR3 length: 15 residues. Germline values: CDR1 SGHVS, CDR2 FQNEAQ. V shed 1 base, J shed 1 base, and the junction held 2 bases outside the gene matches.

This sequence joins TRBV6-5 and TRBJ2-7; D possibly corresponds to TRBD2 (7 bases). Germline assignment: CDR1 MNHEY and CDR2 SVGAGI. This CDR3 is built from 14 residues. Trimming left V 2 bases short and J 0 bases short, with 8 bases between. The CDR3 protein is CASSYRGASYEQYF. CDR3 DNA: TGTGCCAGCAGTTACCGGGGGGCCTCCTACGAGCAGTACTTC.

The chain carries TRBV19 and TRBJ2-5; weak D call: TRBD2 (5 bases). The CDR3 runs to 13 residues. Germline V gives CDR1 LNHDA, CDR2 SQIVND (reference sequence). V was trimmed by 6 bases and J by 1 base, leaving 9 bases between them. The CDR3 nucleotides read TGTGCCAGTAGCGGGATCATCCAAGAGACCCAGTACTTC. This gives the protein CASSGIIQETQYF. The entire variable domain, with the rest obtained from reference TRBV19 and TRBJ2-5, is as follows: DGGITQSPKYLFRKEGQNVTLSCEQNLNHDAMYWYRQDPGQGLRLIYYSQIVNDFQKGDIAEGYSVSREKKESFPLTVTSAQKNPTAFYLCASSGIIQETQYFGPGTRLLVL.

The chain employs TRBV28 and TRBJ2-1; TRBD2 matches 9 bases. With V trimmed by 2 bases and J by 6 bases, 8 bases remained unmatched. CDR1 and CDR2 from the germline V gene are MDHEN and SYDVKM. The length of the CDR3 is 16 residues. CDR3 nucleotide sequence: TGTGCCAGCAGTTTAGGAGCGGGAGGTGGGGGCAATGAGCAGTTCTTC. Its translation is CASSLGAGGGGNEQFF.

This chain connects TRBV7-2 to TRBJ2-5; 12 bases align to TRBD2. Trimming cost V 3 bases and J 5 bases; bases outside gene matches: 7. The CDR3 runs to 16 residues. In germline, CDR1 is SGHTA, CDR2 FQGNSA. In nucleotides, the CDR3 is TGTGCCAGCAGCTTGCGACTAGCGGGAGTGCGGGAGACCCAGTACTTC. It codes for CASSLRLAGVRETQYF.

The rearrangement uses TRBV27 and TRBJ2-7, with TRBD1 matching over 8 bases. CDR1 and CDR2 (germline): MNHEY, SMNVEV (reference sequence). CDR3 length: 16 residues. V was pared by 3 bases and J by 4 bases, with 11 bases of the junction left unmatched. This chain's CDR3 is CASSFTLRTGLYEQYF. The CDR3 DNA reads TGTGCCAGCAGTTTCACCCTGCGGACAGGGCTATACGAGCAGTACTTC.

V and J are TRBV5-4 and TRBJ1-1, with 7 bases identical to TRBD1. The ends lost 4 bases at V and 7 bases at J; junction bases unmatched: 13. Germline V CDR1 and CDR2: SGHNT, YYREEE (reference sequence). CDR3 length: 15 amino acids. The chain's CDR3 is CASSPTYDRANEAFF. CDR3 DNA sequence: TGTGCCAGCAGCCCGACCTACGACAGGGCAAATGAAGCTTTCTTT.